A single T cell receptor beta chain is shown here with its context. The CDR3 covers 12 residues. Trimming shortened V by 6 bases and J by 3 bases, and 9 bases separated the two germline ends. The sample comes from a study of blood T cell repertoires in COVID-19. Whole-study context: Sites across the United States, Italy and Spain contributed samples from acute and convalescent COVID-19. In each case, the material was cDNA or gDNA derived from T cells, B-cell-depleted T cells, or PBMCs.

As originally analysed: Amplification of reference gene primers was used by the study to estimate nucleated cell counts. Clones were sequenced by immunoSEQ multiplex PCR, and TCRdb holds only the in-frame ones, with some missing. That table supplies the V and J calls and clone size; D and trimming were determined from the DNA. This sample has 85,000 to 95,000 clones, with around 90% found just once. Sequences were obtained from peripheral blood. The gene calls are TRBV12-3 or TRBV12-4 and TRBJ2-7; D gene uncertain. This sequence was found in a woman of 80 years or more with acute or convalescent COVID-19. The CDR3 reads CASSQQSYEQYF. CDR3 bases: TGTGCCAGCAGCCAACAGAGCTACGAGCAGTACTTC.